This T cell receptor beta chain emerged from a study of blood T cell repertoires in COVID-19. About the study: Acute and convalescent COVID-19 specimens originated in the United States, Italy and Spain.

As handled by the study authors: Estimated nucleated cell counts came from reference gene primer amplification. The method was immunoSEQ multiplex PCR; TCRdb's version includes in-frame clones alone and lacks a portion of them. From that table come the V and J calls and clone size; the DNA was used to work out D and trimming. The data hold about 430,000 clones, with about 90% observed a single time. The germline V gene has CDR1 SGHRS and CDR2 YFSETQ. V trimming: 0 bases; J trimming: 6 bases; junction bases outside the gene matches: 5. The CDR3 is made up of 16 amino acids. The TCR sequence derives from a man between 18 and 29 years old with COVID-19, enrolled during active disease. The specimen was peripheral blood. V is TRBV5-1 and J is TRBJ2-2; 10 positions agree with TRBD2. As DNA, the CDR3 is TGCGCCAGCAGCTTGGCAACCGGGACTAGCGCCGGGGAGCTGTTTTTT. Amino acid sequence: CASSLATGTSAGELFF.